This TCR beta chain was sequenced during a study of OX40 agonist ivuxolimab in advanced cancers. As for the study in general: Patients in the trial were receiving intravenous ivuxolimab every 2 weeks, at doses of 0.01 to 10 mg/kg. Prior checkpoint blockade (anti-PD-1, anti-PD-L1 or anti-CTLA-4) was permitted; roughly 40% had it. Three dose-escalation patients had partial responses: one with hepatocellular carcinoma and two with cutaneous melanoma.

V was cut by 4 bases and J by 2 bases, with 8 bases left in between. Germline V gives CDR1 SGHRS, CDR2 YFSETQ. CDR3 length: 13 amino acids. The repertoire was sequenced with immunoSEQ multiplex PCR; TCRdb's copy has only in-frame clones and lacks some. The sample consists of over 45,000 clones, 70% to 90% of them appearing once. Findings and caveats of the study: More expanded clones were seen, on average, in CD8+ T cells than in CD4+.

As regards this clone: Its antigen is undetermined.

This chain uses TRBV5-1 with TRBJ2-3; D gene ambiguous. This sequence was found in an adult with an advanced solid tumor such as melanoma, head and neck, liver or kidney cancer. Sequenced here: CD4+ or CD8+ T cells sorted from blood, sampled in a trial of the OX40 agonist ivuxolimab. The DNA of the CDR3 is TGCGCCAGCAGCGCCCGGGCCACAGATACGCAGTATTTT. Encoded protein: CASSARATDTQYF.